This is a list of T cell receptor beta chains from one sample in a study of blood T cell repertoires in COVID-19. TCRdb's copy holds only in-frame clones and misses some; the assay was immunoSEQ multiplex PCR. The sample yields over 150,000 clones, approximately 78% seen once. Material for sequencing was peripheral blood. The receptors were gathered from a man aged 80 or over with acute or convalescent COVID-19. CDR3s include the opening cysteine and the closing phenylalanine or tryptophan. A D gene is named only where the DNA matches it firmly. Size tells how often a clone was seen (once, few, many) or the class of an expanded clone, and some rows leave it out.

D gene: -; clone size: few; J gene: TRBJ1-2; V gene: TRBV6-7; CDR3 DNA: TGTGCCAACATAACAGGGTCATATGGCTACACCTTC; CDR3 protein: CANITGSYGYTF
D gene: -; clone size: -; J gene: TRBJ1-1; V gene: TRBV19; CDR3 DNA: TGTGCCAGTAGTATAGAGGCCCGACAGGTGATGAACACTGAAGCTTTCTTT; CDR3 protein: CASSIEARQVMNTEAFF
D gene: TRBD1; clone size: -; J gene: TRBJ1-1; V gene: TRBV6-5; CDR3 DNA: TGTGCCAGCAGCCCACTGGACAGGTTTAACACTGAAGCTTTCTTT; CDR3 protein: CASSPLDRFNTEAFF
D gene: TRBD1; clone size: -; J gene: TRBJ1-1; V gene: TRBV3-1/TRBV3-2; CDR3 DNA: TGTGCCAGCAGCCTCCGGACAGGCAAGAACACTGAAGCTTTCTTT; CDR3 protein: CASSLRTGKNTEAFF
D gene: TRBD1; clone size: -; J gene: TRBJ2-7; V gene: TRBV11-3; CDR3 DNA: TGTGCCAGCAGCTTACCGGGACAGGGGGTAAACGAGCAGTACTTC; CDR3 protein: CASSLPGQGVNEQYF
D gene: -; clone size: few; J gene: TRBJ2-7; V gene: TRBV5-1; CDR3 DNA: TGCGCCAGCAGCTTGAGGGCAGGGCTGCAAGGGGAGCAGTACTTC; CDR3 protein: CASSLRAGLQGEQYF
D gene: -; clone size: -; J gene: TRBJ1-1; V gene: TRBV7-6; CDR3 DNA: TGTGCCAGCAGCTTAGACAGGCTCCTTGGTACTGAAGCTTTCTTT; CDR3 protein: CASSLDRLLGTEAFF
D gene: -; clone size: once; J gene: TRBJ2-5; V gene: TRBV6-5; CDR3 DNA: TGTGCCAGCAGGGAGGTGGAGACCCAGTACTTC; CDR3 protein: CASREVETQYF
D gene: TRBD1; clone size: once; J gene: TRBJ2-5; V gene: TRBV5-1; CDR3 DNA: TGCGCCAGCAGCGTAACCGGGACAGGGGTGGAGACCCAGTACTTC; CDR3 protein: CASSVTGTGVETQYF
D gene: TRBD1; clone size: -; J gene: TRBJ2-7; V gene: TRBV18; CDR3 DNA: TGTGCCAGCTCACCTCAGGACAGGGAAGGCTCCTACGAGCAGTACTTC; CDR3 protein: CASSPQDREGSYEQYF
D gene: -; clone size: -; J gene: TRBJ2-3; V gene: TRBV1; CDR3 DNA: TGCACCAGCAGCCAAGGCGAGACTAGCGGGGGGGCCTGGTTCACAGATACGCAGTATTTT; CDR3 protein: CTSSQGETSGGAWFTDTQYF
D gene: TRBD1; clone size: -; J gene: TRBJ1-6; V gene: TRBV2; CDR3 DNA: TGTGCCAGCATTGGGACAGGGGGCGTAAATTCACCCCTCCACTTT; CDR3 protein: CASIGTGGVNSPLHF
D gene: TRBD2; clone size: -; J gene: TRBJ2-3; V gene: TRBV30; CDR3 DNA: TGTGCCTGGGGCGGGGGATTCACAGATACGCAGTATTTT; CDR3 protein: CAWGGGFTDTQYF
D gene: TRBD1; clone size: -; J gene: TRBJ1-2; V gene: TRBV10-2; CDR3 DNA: TGCGCCAGCACCTTGGGACAGGGGGCCGGTTATGGCTACACCTTC; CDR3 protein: CASTLGQGAGYGYTF
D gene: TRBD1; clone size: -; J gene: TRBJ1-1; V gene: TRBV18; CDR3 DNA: TGTGCCAGCTCCTGGGACAGGGGGCGGAACACTGAAGCTTTCTTT; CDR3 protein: CASSWDRGRNTEAFF
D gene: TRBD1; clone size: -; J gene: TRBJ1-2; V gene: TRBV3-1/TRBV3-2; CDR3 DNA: TGTGCCAGCAGCCCCACGGTGGGCAGGGGGTTCTATGGCTACACCTTC; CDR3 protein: CASSPTVGRGFYGYTF
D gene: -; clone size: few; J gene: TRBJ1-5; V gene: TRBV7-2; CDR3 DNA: TGTGCCAGCAGCCAAATCTACAATCAGCCCCAGCATTTT; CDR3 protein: CASSQIYNQPQHF
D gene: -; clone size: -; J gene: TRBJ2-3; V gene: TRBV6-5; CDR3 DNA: TGTGCCAGCAGTCAGGCCAGGGATACGCAGTATTTT; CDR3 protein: CASSQARDTQYF
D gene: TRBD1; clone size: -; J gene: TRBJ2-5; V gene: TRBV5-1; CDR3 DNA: TGCGCCAGCAGCTTGTCGGGACAGGGAGCAGAGACCCAGTACTTC; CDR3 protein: CASSLSGQGAETQYF
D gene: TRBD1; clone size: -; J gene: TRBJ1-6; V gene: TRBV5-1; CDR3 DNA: TGCGCCAGCAGCCAAGGGACAGGACGATCACCCCTCCACTTT; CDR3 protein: CASSQGTGRSPLHF
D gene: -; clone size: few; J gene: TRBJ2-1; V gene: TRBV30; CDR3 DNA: TGTGCCTGGACGCGAGCCGGTGAGCAGTTCTTC; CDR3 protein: CAWTRAGEQFF
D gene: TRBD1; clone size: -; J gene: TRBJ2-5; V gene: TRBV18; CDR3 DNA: TGTGCCAGCTCACCGAAGGGGGCTTGGGAGACCCAGTACTTC; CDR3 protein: CASSPKGAWETQYF
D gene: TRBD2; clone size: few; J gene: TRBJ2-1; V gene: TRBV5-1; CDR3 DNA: TGCGCCAGCAGCTCCGGGACTAGGGGGTGGAATGAGCAGTTCTTC; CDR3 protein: CASSSGTRGWNEQFF
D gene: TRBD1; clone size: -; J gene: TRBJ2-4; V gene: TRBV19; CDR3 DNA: TGTGCCAGTAGTATCCCCCGTGGGACAGGGAACATTCAGTACTTC; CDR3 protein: CASSIPRGTGNIQYF
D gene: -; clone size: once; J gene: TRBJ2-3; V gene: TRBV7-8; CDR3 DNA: TGTGCCAGCAGCGCCCGGGAGACAGATACGCAGTATTTT; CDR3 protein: CASSARETDTQYF
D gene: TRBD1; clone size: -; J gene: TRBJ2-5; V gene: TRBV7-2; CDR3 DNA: TGTGCCAGCAGCTCGGGACAGGGGGCCCAAGAGACCCAGTACTTC; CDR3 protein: CASSSGQGAQETQYF
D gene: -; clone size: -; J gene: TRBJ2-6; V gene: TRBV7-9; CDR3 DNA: TGTGCCAGCAGCTTAGTTGGGGGCGCATACTCTGGGGCCAACGTCCTGACTTTC; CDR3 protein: CASSLVGGAYSGANVLTF
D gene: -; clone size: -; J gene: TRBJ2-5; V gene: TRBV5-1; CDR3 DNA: TGCGCCAGCAGCTTGGCCGTGGGCCCCCAAGAGACCCAGTACTTC; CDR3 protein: CASSLAVGPQETQYF
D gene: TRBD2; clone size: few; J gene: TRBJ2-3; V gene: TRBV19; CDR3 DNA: TGTGCCAGTAGCCCCGCGGGCGGGAGGGGTGAGGCGCAGTATTTT; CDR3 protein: CASSPAGGRGEAQYF
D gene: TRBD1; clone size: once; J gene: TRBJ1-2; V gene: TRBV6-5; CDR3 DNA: TGTGCCAGCATTCGGGACAGCGCTAACTATGGCTACACCTTC; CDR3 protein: CASIRDSANYGYTF
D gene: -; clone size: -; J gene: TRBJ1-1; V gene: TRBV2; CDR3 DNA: TGTGCCAGAGTTGTGGGGGGGAACACTGAAGCTTTCTTT; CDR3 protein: CARVVGGNTEAFF
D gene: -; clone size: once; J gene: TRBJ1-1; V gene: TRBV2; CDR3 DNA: TGTGCCAGCAGTAGTGGGAGTAGGACTGAAGCTTTCTTT; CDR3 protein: CASSSGSRTEAFF
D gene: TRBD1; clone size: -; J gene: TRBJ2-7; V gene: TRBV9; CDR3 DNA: TGTGCCAGCAGCGCGACAGGGGGCTCCTACGAGCAGTACTTC; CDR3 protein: CASSATGGSYEQYF
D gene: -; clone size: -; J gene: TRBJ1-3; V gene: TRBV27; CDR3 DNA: TGTGCCAGCAGTTTAAGACAGGCCCTCTCTGGAAACACCATATATTTT; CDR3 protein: CASSLRQALSGNTIYF
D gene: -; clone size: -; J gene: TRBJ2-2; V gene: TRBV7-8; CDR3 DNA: TGTGCCAGCAGCTATGACGGGGTTAAACCCACCGGGGAGCTGTTTTTT; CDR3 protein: CASSYDGVKPTGELFF
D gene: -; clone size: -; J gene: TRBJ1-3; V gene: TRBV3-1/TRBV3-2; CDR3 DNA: TGTGCCAGCAGCCCTACAGCCGGGACATCTGGCGACACCATATATTTT; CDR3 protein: CASSPTAGTSGDTIYF
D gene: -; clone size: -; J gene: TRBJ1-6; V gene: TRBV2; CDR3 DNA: TGTGCCAGCAGTGAAGCATCACAGATTTATAATTCACCCCTCCACTTT; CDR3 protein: CASSEASQIYNSPLHF
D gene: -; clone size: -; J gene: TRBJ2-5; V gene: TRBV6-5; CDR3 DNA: TGTGCCAGCAGTTACCGGCGGTCGGAGACCCAGTACTTC; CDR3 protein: CASSYRRSETQYF
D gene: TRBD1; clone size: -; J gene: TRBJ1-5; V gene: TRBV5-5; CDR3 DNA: TGTGCCAGCAGCCCCGGACAGGGTGTTTTATCCCAGCATTTT; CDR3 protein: CASSPGQGVLSQHF
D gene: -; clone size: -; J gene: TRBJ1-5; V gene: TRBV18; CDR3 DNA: TGTGCCAGCTCACCACCGTCCAGGTGGAATCAGCCCCAGCATTTT; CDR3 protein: CASSPPSRWNQPQHF
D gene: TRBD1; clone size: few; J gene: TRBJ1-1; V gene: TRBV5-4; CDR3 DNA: TGTGCCAGCAGCCTCGACAGGGGAGGGGATGAAGCTTTCTTT; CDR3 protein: CASSLDRGGDEAFF
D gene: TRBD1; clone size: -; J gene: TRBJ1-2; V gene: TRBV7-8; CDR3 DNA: TGTGCCAGCAGCTTTGACAGGGATGGCTACACCTTC; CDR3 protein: CASSFDRDGYTF
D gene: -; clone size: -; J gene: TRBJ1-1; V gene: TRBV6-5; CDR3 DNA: TGTGCCAGCAGCGAGGCGGACATGGGCACTGAAGCTTTCTTT; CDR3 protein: CASSEADMGTEAFF
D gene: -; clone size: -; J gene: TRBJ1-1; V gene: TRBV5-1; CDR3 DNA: TGCGCCAGCAGCGCTGCTGGGCAGGGGAACACTGAAGCTTTCTTT; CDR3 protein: CASSAAGQGNTEAFF
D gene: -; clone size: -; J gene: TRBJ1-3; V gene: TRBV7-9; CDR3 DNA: TGTGCCAGCAGCCCCTCCCCGGGGTCTGGAAACACCATATATTTT; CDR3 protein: CASSPSPGSGNTIYF
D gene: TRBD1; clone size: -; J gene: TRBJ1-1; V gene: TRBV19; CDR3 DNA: TGTGCCAGTAGTACAACACGACAGGGGGCGACTGAAGCTTTCTTT; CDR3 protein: CASSTTRQGATEAFF
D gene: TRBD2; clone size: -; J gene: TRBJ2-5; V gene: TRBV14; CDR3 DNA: TGTGCCAGCAGCCAAGTCCGACCTGCGGGAGAAGAGACCCAGTACTTC; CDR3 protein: CASSQVRPAGEETQYF
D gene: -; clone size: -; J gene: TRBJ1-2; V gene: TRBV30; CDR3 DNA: TGTGCCTGGAGTGGGGCGCATTACTATGGCTACACCTTC; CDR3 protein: CAWSGAHYYGYTF
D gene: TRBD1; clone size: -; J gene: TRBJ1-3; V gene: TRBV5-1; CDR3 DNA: TGCGCCAGCAGCTTACCCGGGACAGGGGTACGAAACACCATATATTTT; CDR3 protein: CASSLPGTGVRNTIYF
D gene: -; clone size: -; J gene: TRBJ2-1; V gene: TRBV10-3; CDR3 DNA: TGTGCCATCAGTGACATCGGGGGTTGGAATGAGCAGTTCTTC; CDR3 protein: CAISDIGGWNEQFF
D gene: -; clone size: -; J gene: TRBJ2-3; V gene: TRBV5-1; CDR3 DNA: TGCGCCAGCAGCTTGGCCGGGACTTTGGTGGCAGATACGCAGTATTTT; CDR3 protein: CASSLAGTLVADTQYF
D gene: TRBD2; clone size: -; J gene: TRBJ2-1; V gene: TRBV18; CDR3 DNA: TGTGCCAGCTCACCAGGGGTTAGCGGGGTCAATGAGCAGTTCTTC; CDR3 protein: CASSPGVSGVNEQFF
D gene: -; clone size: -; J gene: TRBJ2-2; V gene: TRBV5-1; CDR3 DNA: TGCGCCAGCAGCTTGGATAGCAGGGGCACCGGGGAGCTGTTTTTT; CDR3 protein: CASSLDSRGTGELFF
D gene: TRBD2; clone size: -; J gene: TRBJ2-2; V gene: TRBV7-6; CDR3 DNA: TGTGCCAGCAGTTTAAGCGGGGGGGCTGTCACCGGGGAGCTGTTTTTT; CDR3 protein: CASSLSGGAVTGELFF
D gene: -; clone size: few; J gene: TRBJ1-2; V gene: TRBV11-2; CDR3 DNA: TGTGCCAGCAGCCTAAGGGGAAGCTATGGCTACACCTTC; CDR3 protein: CASSLRGSYGYTF
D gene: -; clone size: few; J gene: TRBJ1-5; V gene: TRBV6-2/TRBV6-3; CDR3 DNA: TGTGCCAGCAGCTCCCACCGTCGACAGGTGCACCAGCCCCAGCATTTT; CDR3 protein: CASSSHRRQVHQPQHF
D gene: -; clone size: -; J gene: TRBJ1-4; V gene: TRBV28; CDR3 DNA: TGTGCCAGCAGTTCCGGAGGGGGGGCCGAGGAAAAACTGTTTTTT; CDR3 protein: CASSSGGGAEEKLFF
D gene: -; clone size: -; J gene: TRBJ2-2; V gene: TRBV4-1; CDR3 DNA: TGCGCCAGCAGCCATCCAGGGTACACCGGGGAGCTGTTTTTT; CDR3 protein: CASSHPGYTGELFF